The present entry profiles one T cell receptor (beta chain) with its context. This sample was taken from a study of blood T cell repertoires in COVID-19. Background on the study: COVID-19 samples collected from the United States, Italy and Spain covered acute and convalescent phases.

Among Cohort 3 donors, those recovered had two negative PCRs, clearance, or symptom resolution. CDR3 length: 14 amino acids. V was shortened by 0 bases and J by 2 bases, with 8 bases between the two germline ends. Germline V lookup: CDR1 ENHRY, CDR2 SYGVKD. TCRdb keeps only in-frame clones here, not all; method: immunoSEQ multiplex PCR. The table has roughly 280,000 clones, roughly nine tenths seen once; the top ten hold about 2.2%. This TCR derives from a woman aged 18 to 35 who had recovered from COVID-19. The chain employs TRBV10-3 and TRBJ2-7, with D perhaps TRBD2 (5 bases). Sequenced sample: PBMCs or T cells enriched from blood (not recorded which). The CDR3 nucleotides read TGTGCCATCAGTGAGTCCGGACTTGCCTACGAGCAGTACTTC. This sequence encodes CAISESGLAYEQYF.